These T cell receptor beta chains were read from a single sample in a study of T cell repertoires in cytomegalovirus infection. TCRdb analysed the reads with MiXCR anew, one entry per CDR3 protein. The sample lists roughly 760,000 distinct CDR3 sequences, 35% seen once, with roughly 2.8% in the top ten. Specimen: PBMCs. The source of these receptors is a human donor in good health (CMV status not recorded). Some clones in this sample may be carry-over from other donors' samples. CDR3s include the opening cysteine and the closing phenylalanine or tryptophan. A D gene is named only where the DNA matches it firmly. The size field is filled for only some rows; it gives once, few, many or a size class.

v_gene	abundance	len	j_gene	d_gene	CDR3nt	CDR3aa
TRBV7-9	few	15	TRBJ1-1	TRBD1	TGTGCCAGCAGCTTCTCAGGGGGCGCACAGACTGAAGCTTTCTTT	CASSFSGGAQTEAFF
TRBV29-1	-	16	TRBJ2-5	-	TGCAGCGTCCCCGGGACCCCGAGCAATCAAGAGGAGACCCAGTACTTC	CSVPGTPSNQEETQYF
TRBV7-9	few	14	TRBJ1-4	-	TGTGCCAGCAGCGGCCGGGACTGGTTTGAAAAACTGTTTTTT	CASSGRDWFEKLFF
TRBV7-9	-	16	TRBJ2-1	TRBD2	TGTGCCAGCAGCTCCCTAGCGGCCCCCGGACCCGCGCAGCAGTTCTTC	CASSSLAAPGPAQQFF
TRBV24-1	-	16	TRBJ2-2	-	TGTGCCACCAGTGATCAAGGAAGGGGGAACACCGGGGAGCTGTTTTTT	CATSDQGRGNTGELFF
TRBV7-6	many	14	TRBJ1-6	-	TGTGCCAGCAGCTTAGGGACAGAAAATTCACCCCTCCACTTT	CASSLGTENSPLHF
TRBV5-6	-	15	TRBJ1-6	-	TGTGCCAGCAGCTTCGGGACAAGTTATAATTCACCCCTCCACTTT	CASSFGTSYNSPLHF
TRBV6-2/TRBV6-3	many	14	TRBJ1-1	TRBD1	TGTGCCAGCAGACGACCACAGGGGCCCACTGAAGCTTTCTTT	CASRRPQGPTEAFF
TRBV6-1	-	14	TRBJ1-1	-	TGTGCCAGCAGTACTCGCCCCGTGAACACTGAAGCTTTCTTT	CASSTRPVNTEAFF
TRBV28	few	13	TRBJ2-3	-	TGTGCCAGCAGCCACGGGGGAACAGATACGCAGTATTTT	CASSHGGTDTQYF
TRBV5-1	few	17	TRBJ2-5	TRBD2	TGCGCCAGCAGCCCGGGACTAGCGGGAGGATCATTGGAGACCCAGTACTTC	CASSPGLAGGSLETQYF
TRBV7-8	many	19	TRBJ2-4	-	TGTGCCAGCAGCTTACCCTCCTGGGGACCGACTGTAGCCAAAAACATTCAGTACTTC	CASSLPSWGPTVAKNIQYF
TRBV7-9	-	11	TRBJ1-1	-	TGTGCCAGCAGCTTAGGGGCAGAAAGATTTTTT	CASSLGAERFF
TRBV5-1	few	17	TRBJ2-1	-	TGCGCCAGCAGCTTGCTTACGAGAGCCCCAGGGTACAATGAGCAGTTCTTC	CASSLLTRAPGYNEQFF
TRBV10-3	once	16	TRBJ2-3	TRBD2	TGTGCCATCAGAGATGGAACTAGCGGGGGGGGAGATACGCAGTATTTT	CAIRDGTSGGGDTQYF
TRBV28	once	14	TRBJ2-5	-	TGTGCCAGCAGTTCCCGACTAGTTCGAGAGACCCAGTACTTC	CASSSRLVRETQYF
TRBV6-1	few	15	TRBJ1-5	TRBD1	TGTGCCAGCAGGGGGACAGAGTATAGCAATCAGCCCCAGCATTTT	CASRGTEYSNQPQHF
TRBV24-1	-	12	TRBJ2-5	-	TGTGCCACCATTGATGGATGGGAGACCCAGTACTTC	CATIDGWETQYF
TRBV7-9	-	13	TRBJ1-1	-	TGTGCCAGCAGCTCGCCGACCGACACTGAAGCTTTCTTT	CASSSPTDTEAFF
TRBV11-2	-	16	TRBJ2-1	TRBD2	TGTGCCAGCAGCCCAAGACTAGCGGGGCACTACAATGAGCAGTTCTTC	CASSPRLAGHYNEQFF
TRBV6-2/TRBV6-3	few	18	TRBJ2-6	TRBD1	TGTGCCAGCAGGGAACCGACAGGGGGGCGTTCTGGGGCCAACGTCCTGACTTTC	CASREPTGGRSGANVLTF
TRBV28	few	10	TRBJ1-2	-	TGTGCCAGCCGAGGGGGGGGCTACACCTTC	CASRGGGYTF
TRBV15	-	16	TRBJ2-7	-	TGTGCCACCAGCAGAGATTCCAGGGTTCTCTCCTACGAGCAGTACTTC	CATSRDSRVLSYEQYF
TRBV30	-	13	TRBJ1-1	TRBD1	TGTGCCTGGGACAGGGGGCTGAACACTGAAGCTTTCTTT	CAWDRGLNTEAFF
TRBV12-3/TRBV12-4	-	12	TRBJ1-5	-	TGTGCCAGCAGTCTCGACAATGAGCCCCAGCATTTT	CASSLDNEPQHF
TRBV20-1	-	16	TRBJ1-1	TRBD1	TGCAGTGCTAGAGAGGGAGGGGGCGCGGTAGGGACTGAAGCTTTCTTT	CSAREGGGAVGTEAFF
TRBV10-2	few	15	TRBJ2-1	-	TGCGCCAGCAGGACCGGGACACAGACCTACAATGAGCAGTTCTTC	CASRTGTQTYNEQFF
TRBV28	-	10	TRBJ1-6	-	TGTGCCACCTCCGGGCAACCCCTCCACTTT	CATSGQPLHF
TRBV20-1	-	15	TRBJ1-6	-	TGCAGTGCTAGAGGGGATGGACATTGGAATTCACCCCTCCACTTT	CSARGDGHWNSPLHF
TRBV19	many	16	TRBJ2-1	-	TGTGCCAGTAGTATAGATGTGGGCGGCTTCTACAATGAGCAGTTCTTC	CASSIDVGGFYNEQFF
TRBV5-1	-	17	TRBJ1-6	-	TGCGCCAGCAGCCCCCGGGCGGGGAGCTCCTATAATTCACCCCTCCACTTT	CASSPRAGSSYNSPLHF
TRBV28	-	15	TRBJ1-2	TRBD1	TGTGCCAGCAGTTCCACCCGGCAGGGGGCAAAGGGCTACACCTTC	CASSSTRQGAKGYTF
TRBV7-2	few	16	TRBJ2-3	-	TGTGCCAGCAGCTTAGCCGGGACCCGAAACACAGATACGCAGTATTTT	CASSLAGTRNTDTQYF
TRBV6-5	-	14	TRBJ2-2	TRBD1	TGTGCCAGCAGCCCTAGACAGGGCCCCGGGGAGCTGTTTTTC	CASSPRQGPGELFF
TRBV7-9	many	15	TRBJ2-6	-	TGTGCCAGCAGTCCCTCAGGGTCTGGGGCCAACGTCCTGACTTTC	CASSPSGSGANVLTF
TRBV3-1	few	14	TRBJ2-5	TRBD1	TGTGCCAGCAGCCACTCCGGGACAGGGGAGACCCAGTACTTC	CASSHSGTGETQYF
TRBV7-9	few	16	TRBJ2-7	-	TGTGCCAGCAGCTTAGAGCCCGGGACAAGAGGTTACGAGCAGTACTTC	CASSLEPGTRGYEQYF
TRBV27	once	14	TRBJ2-3	-	TGTGCCACCACTAGCAGGAGGATCACAGATACGCAGTATTTT	CATTSRRITDTQYF
TRBV19	-	14	TRBJ2-3	-	TGTGCCAGCGGGGCGGGCATACACACAGATACGCAGTATTTT	CASGAGIHTDTQYF
TRBV5-4	-	12	TRBJ1-1	-	TGTGCCAGCAGCCGGGACCCGCGTGAAGCTTTCTTT	CASSRDPREAFF
TRBV4-1	once	15	TRBJ1-6	-	TGCGCCAGCAGCCAAGGACCGGACAGATTAAGGGGCCTCCACTTT	CASSQGPDRLRGLHF
TRBV19	few	13	TRBJ2-7	TRBD1	TGTGCCACCAAGGACAGGGCGGACTACGAGCAGTACTTC	CATKDRADYEQYF
TRBV12-3/TRBV12-4	-	14	TRBJ2-1	-	TGTGCCAGCAGCCCTTTGGGGGCAAACAAGGAGCAGTTCTTC	CASSPLGANKEQFF
TRBV20-1	-	15	TRBJ1-5	TRBD1	TGCAGTGCTAGGCGGGCGGGACAGATGAATCAGCCCCAGCATTTT	CSARRAGQMNQPQHF
TRBV7-2	many	14	TRBJ1-2	TRBD1	TGTGCCAGCAGCTTACACCGGGACAGCTATGGCTACACCTTC	CASSLHRDSYGYTF
TRBV6-5	-	17	TRBJ1-3	-	TGTGCCAGCAGTTACTCGTACGAACACGACTCTGGAAACACCATATATTTT	CASSYSYEHDSGNTIYF
TRBV5-1	-	13	TRBJ2-7	-	TGCGCCAGCAGCTTGAAGGGCGTCTACGAGCAGTACTTC	CASSLKGVYEQYF
TRBV28	-	17	TRBJ1-1	-	TGTGCCAGCAGTTTAACAGGGAGGGGCCTTATGAACACTGAAGCTTTCTTT	CASSLTGRGLMNTEAFF
TRBV19	-	15	TRBJ1-5	TRBD1	TGTGCCAGTAGTATATCGACAGGGGGCAATCAGCCCCAGCATTTT	CASSISTGGNQPQHF
TRBV12-3/TRBV12-4	-	14	TRBJ1-4	-	TGTGCCAGCACTCGAGCGGGTTCTAATGAAAAACTGTTTTTT	CASTRAGSNEKLFF
TRBV7-2	-	16	TRBJ2-1	TRBD2	TGTGCCAGCAGTTATCTAGCGGGCCGCTCCTACAATGAGCAGTTCTTC	CASSYLAGRSYNEQFF
TRBV6-5	few	15	TRBJ2-1	TRBD2	TGTGCCAGCAGTTACGGAGCGGGAGGGCCTAGGGAGCAGTTCTTC	CASSYGAGGPREQFF
TRBV12-3/TRBV12-4	-	12	TRBJ1-6	-	TGTGCCAGCAGTTCATATGGTTCACCCCTCCACTTT	CASSSYGSPLHF
TRBV28	once	13	TRBJ2-2	-	TGTGCCAGCGCCGCCCCAGGAACCGTTGAGATGTTTTTT	CASAAPGTVEMFF
TRBV19	-	13	TRBJ1-2	-	TGTGCCAGTTGGTCGAGAGCTAACTATGGCTACACCTTC	CASWSRANYGYTF
TRBV7-8	-	16	TRBJ2-5	-	TGTGCCAGCAGCTTAGCTTATGCCACGACCCAAGATACCCAGTCCTTC	CASSLAYATTQDTQSF
TRBV6-8	-	15	TRBJ1-5	TRBD1	TGTGCCAGCAGTTCGACCGGGACAGTCAATCAGCCCCAGCATTTT	CASSSTGTVNQPQHF
TRBV7-8	many	12	TRBJ1-1	-	TGTGCCAGCAGCCCCCATGAACCTGAAGCTTTCTTT	CASSPHEPEAFF
TRBV30	-	14	TRBJ1-6	-	TGTGCCTGGAGTGTTTCAGGGAGGAATTCACCCCTCCACTTT	CAWSVSGRNSPLHF